This is a list of T cell receptor beta chains from one sample in a study of blood T cell repertoires in COVID-19. Produced via immunoSEQ multiplex PCR; TCRdb's table is partial and in-frame only. This table holds roughly 80,000 clones, roughly 85% found once. The sequencing sample was made of peripheral blood. The receptors stem from a woman of 80 years or more with active or convalescent COVID-19. CDR3s include the opening cysteine and the closing phenylalanine or tryptophan. A D gene is named only where the DNA matches it firmly. The size entry is marked missing in some rows and otherwise reads once, few, many or a size class.

v_call	d_call	cdr3_length	clone_size	j_call	cdr3_nt	cdr3_aa
TRBV14	-	13	-	TRBJ2-3	TGTGCCAGCAAAAGGCTAGGAGGGGATACGCAGTATTTT	CASKRLGGDTQYF
TRBV5-6	-	16	-	TRBJ1-1	TGTGCCAGCAGCGCCGGGGTGGGGGCCCGGAACACTGAAGCTTTCTTT	CASSAGVGARNTEAFF
TRBV18	TRBD2	15	-	TRBJ2-1	TGTGCCAGCTCAACTAGCGGGAGGTACTACAATGAGCAGTTCTTC	CASSTSGRYYNEQFF
TRBV5-4	-	16	-	TRBJ2-3	TGTGCCAGCAGCCTCCCACCCAGCGGAACATTAGATACGCAGTATTTT	CASSLPPSGTLDTQYF
TRBV10-2	TRBD1	14	-	TRBJ1-4	TGCGCCAGCAGATCAGGGGGGCGCGGGGAAAAACTGTTTTTT	CASRSGGRGEKLFF
TRBV7-3	-	13	-	TRBJ2-7	TGTGCCAGCAGACAGGGTTCCCAACACGAGCAGTACTTC	CASRQGSQHEQYF
TRBV6-5	-	14	-	TRBJ1-2	TGTGCCAGCAGCACCCCCGCAGTCAACTATGGCTACACCTTC	CASSTPAVNYGYTF
TRBV19	-	15	-	TRBJ2-1	TGTGCCAGTAGTGTAGCGGAGAGCTCCTACAATGAGCAGTTCTTC	CASSVAESSYNEQFF
TRBV2	TRBD2	15	-	TRBJ2-3	TGTGCCAGCAAAGTCAGCGGGGGGTTCACAGATACGCAGTATTTT	CASKVSGGFTDTQYF
TRBV19	TRBD1	16	-	TRBJ1-4	TGTGCCAGTAGTACCGAAACCGGGACAGGGCTTGAAAAACTGTTTTTT	CASSTETGTGLEKLFF
TRBV19	TRBD1	17	-	TRBJ1-6	TGTGCCAGTAGGGCCGACAGGGGGGGCGCCTATAATTCACCCCTCCACTTT	CASRADRGGAYNSPLHF
TRBV7-2	-	15	-	TRBJ1-2	TGTGCCAGCAGGGGAACAGGGTCGGGTAACTATGGCTACACCTTC	CASRGTGSGNYGYTF
TRBV4-1	TRBD2	15	-	TRBJ2-7	TGCGCCAGCAGCCAAGGAAAGAGCGGGAGCTACGAGCAGTACTTC	CASSQGKSGSYEQYF
TRBV15	TRBD2	16	-	TRBJ2-3	TGTGCCACCAGCAGAGATATGGCGGGAGGAACAGATACGCAGTATTTT	CATSRDMAGGTDTQYF
TRBV3-1/TRBV3-2	-	14	-	TRBJ1-5	TGTGCCAGCAGCCGCGGGGGAGAGAGGCAGCCCCAGCATTTT	CASSRGGERQPQHF
TRBV5-1	-	15	-	TRBJ2-4	TGCGCCAGCAGCTCAAACGAGGGCCTTCTTAACATTCAGTACTTC	CASSSNEGLLNIQYF
TRBV15	-	16	-	TRBJ1-4	TGTGCCACCAGCAGATCGAGGCGCGGAGGAAATGAAAAACTGTTTTTT	CATSRSRRGGNEKLFF
TRBV7-2	TRBD2	16	few	TRBJ2-1	TGTGCCAGCAGCTTAGTCGGGGGGAGCTCCTACAATGAGCAGTTCTTC	CASSLVGGSSYNEQFF
TRBV5-4	TRBD1	17	-	TRBJ1-4	TGTGCCAGCAGCTTCGGTTTGTCGGGACAGACTAATGAAAAACTGTTTTTT	CASSFGLSGQTNEKLFF
TRBV7-2	-	14	-	TRBJ1-2	TGTGCCAGCAGCTTAGAACAGGGCCCTTATGGCTACACCTTC	CASSLEQGPYGYTF
TRBV14	-	16	-	TRBJ2-7	TGTGCCAGCAGCCAAGGGCCCTCTACCAGCGGCTACGAGCAGTACTTC	CASSQGPSTSGYEQYF
TRBV12-3/TRBV12-4	TRBD1	12	-	TRBJ1-2	TGTGCCAGCAGTACAGGGGTAAGGGGCTACACCTTC	CASSTGVRGYTF
TRBV6-2/TRBV6-3	-	13	-	TRBJ1-6	TGTGCCAGCAGCTACTCGTATGGCTCACCCCTCCACTTT	CASSYSYGSPLHF
TRBV7-9	TRBD2	16	-	TRBJ2-3	TGTGCCAGCAGCTCGCACGGACTAGCGGGAGTTGATACGCAGTATTTT	CASSSHGLAGVDTQYF
TRBV5-1	TRBD2	13	-	TRBJ2-5	TGCGCCAGCACACGGGGGGACCAAGAGACCCAGTACTTC	CASTRGDQETQYF
TRBV7-2	TRBD2	15	-	TRBJ2-1	TGTGCCAGCAGCTTGGTGAGCGGGGGCTACAATGAGCAGTTCTTC	CASSLVSGGYNEQFF
TRBV29-1	TRBD1	13	few	TRBJ1-6	TGCAGCGTTGGGGGACAGGGTAATTCACCCCTCCACTTT	CSVGGQGNSPLHF
TRBV6-5	TRBD1	16	once	TRBJ2-7	TGTGCCAGCAGTTACTCGATGGCAGGGGGCAAGTACGAGCAGTACTTC	CASSYSMAGGKYEQYF
TRBV12-3/TRBV12-4	-	11	-	TRBJ1-1	TGTGCCAGCAGTACCCGGACTGAAGCTTTCTTT	CASSTRTEAFF
TRBV24-1	-	16	-	TRBJ1-4	TGTGCCACCAGTGACCCGGCGGGGGGCAAAGGCGAAAAACTGTTTTTT	CATSDPAGGKGEKLFF
TRBV9	TRBD2	14	-	TRBJ2-1	TGTGCCAGCAGCGTAGAAGCGGGAGCGAATGAGCAGTTCTTC	CASSVEAGANEQFF
TRBV24-1	-	14	-	TRBJ2-3	TGTGCCACCAGTGATTCACAAACAGAGGATACGCAGTATTTT	CATSDSQTEDTQYF
TRBV28	TRBD2	16	-	TRBJ2-7	TGTGCCAGCAGTTTGTGGGTTAGCGGGAGGAATCACGAGCAGTACTTC	CASSLWVSGRNHEQYF
TRBV9	-	14	-	TRBJ2-7	TGTGCCAGCAGCGTAAACACAGGGACGAGCGAGCAGTACTTC	CASSVNTGTSEQYF
TRBV10-3	-	13	-	TRBJ1-2	TGTGCCATCAGTGCCACTTATAACTATGGCTACACCTTC	CAISATYNYGYTF
TRBV7-6	TRBD1	17	once	TRBJ1-4	TGTGCCAGCAGCTTAGTGGGGACAGGGAAAACTAATGAAAAACTGTTTTTT	CASSLVGTGKTNEKLFF
TRBV3-1/TRBV3-2	TRBD2	17	-	TRBJ2-3	TGTGCCAGCAGCCAAAGAGGGAGGGGCCACGGCACAGATACGCAGTATTTT	CASSQRGRGHGTDTQYF
TRBV7-3	-	16	few	TRBJ2-5	TGTGCCAGCAGCTTAATGCCGAGGGTTGGGCAAGAGACCCAGTACTTC	CASSLMPRVGQETQYF
TRBV5-1	TRBD1	15	-	TRBJ2-3	TGCGCCAGCAGCTCGACAGGGGGAATGGGAGATACGCAGTATTTT	CASSSTGGMGDTQYF
TRBV5-4	TRBD1	16	many	TRBJ2-2	TGTGCCAGCAGCTTTCGACAGGGGGCGGGCACCGGGGAGCTGTTTTTT	CASSFRQGAGTGELFF
TRBV19	-	13	-	TRBJ2-5	TGTGCCAGTAGTATGAGGCTACAAGAGACCCAGTACTTC	CASSMRLQETQYF
TRBV7-9	-	13	-	TRBJ1-2	TGTGCCAGCAGCCGCTTTCAGGCTATGGGCTACACCTTC	CASSRFQAMGYTF
TRBV7-8	-	15	once	TRBJ1-4	TGTGCCAGCAGCTGGGGGCGGGGGCAGGGGGAAAAACTGTTTTTT	CASSWGRGQGEKLFF
TRBV7-2	-	13	-	TRBJ2-7	TGTGCCAGCAGCTTCGAGCGCTCCTACGAGCAGTACTTC	CASSFERSYEQYF
TRBV5-1	-	15	-	TRBJ2-3	TGCGCCAGCAGCCTCTCGACTGTAGGCACAGATACGCAGTATTTT	CASSLSTVGTDTQYF
TRBV9	-	13	-	TRBJ2-7	TGTGCCAGCAGCGTAGGGCTTACCTACGAGCAGTACTTC	CASSVGLTYEQYF
TRBV5-5	TRBD1	18	-	TRBJ2-3	TGTGCCAGCAGCTTGGCTTTGGGACACAGGGGGCCGGTAGATACGCAGTATTTT	CASSLALGHRGPVDTQYF